The 23 T cell receptor beta chains given below trace back to one sample, sequenced in a study of T cell repertoires in cytomegalovirus infection. Via MiXCR, TCRdb re-called the reads, giving one row per CDR3 protein. The top ten hold less than 60% of the sample, which has 270,000 or so distinct CDR3 sequences, 15% to 20% seen once. The material sequenced was CD8+ T cells from PBMCs. These receptor sequences come from a human donor in good health (CMV status not recorded). Some clones in this sample may be carry-over from other donors' samples.

This chain joins TRBV20-1 and TRBJ2-5; maybe TRBD1 (6 bases). The germline V and J ends were trimmed by 0 bases and 0 bases, with 17 bases remaining between them. The CDR3 length is 17 residues. In germline, CDR1 is DFQATT, CDR2 SNEGSKA (reference sequence). This CDR3 reads CSARDPWPGENQETQYF. The CDR3 nucleotides read TGCAGTGCTAGAGATCCTTGGCCAGGGGAAAACCAAGAGACCCAGTACTTC.

This clonotype turned up a few times. The chain is built from TRBV7-4 and TRBJ2-6, with a weak D call TRBD1 (6 bases). Germline lookup yields CDR1 SGHVT and CDR2 SQSDAQ. Trimming removed 4 bases from V and 0 bases from J, with 19 bases in between. The CDR3 sequence is 19 residues long. The CDR3 sequence is CASSSEPDRSPSGANVLTF. Written as DNA, the CDR3 is TGTGCCAGCAGCTCTGAACCGGACAGATCCCCCTCTGGGGCCAACGTCCTGACTTTC. The whole variable domain, filled in from reference TRBV7-4 and TRBJ2-6, reads GAGVSQSPRYKVAKRGRDVALRCDSISGHVTLYWYRQTLGQGSEVLTYSQSDAQRDKSGRPSGRFSAERPERSVSTLKIQRTEQGDSAVYLCASSSEPDRSPSGANVLTFGAGSRLTVL.

The table lists this clonotype with many counts. The chain uses TRBV6-5 and TRBJ1-6; D is unresolved. The CDR3 contains 15 residues. Per germline, CDR1 MNHEY and CDR2 SVGAGI. Trimming cost V 6 bases and J 8 bases, with 17 bases left between them. The CDR3 is CASSEDPGRDSPLHF. The CDR3, as DNA: TGTGCCAGCAGCGAGGACCCCGGACGAGATTCACCCCTCCACTTT.

This clonotype has a handful of counts. The genes are TRBV20-1 and TRBJ2-1; 10 nucleotides match TRBD1. The CDR3 is 15 amino acids. Looked up from germline, CDR1 is DFQATT and CDR2 is SNEGSKA (reference sequence). V dropped 0 bases and J dropped 14; count of bases not matched to a gene: 13. The CDR3 DNA reads as TGCAGTGCTAGAGATCAGGGACAGGGGTATTTCCCTGAGTTCTTC. It codes for CSARDQGQGYFPEFF.

This clonotype has just a few counts. The V call is TRBV5-1, the J call TRBJ1-6, with D tentatively TRBD1 (5 bases). The CDR3 is 16 amino acids. CDR1 SGHRS and CDR2 YFSETQ come from the germline V gene. The V and J ends lost 0 bases and 3 bases respectively, with 10 bases between them. CDR3: CASSLVGQGYNSPLHF. The CDR3 DNA is TGCGCCAGCAGCTTGGTCGGGCAGGGCTATAATTCACCCCTCCACTTT.

This clonotype has at least ten counts. V usage is TRBV7-8 and J usage is TRBJ1-1, with a possible D match to TRBD1 (5 bases). The V gene lost 5 bases and the J gene lost 9 bases, with 13 bases spanning the gap. The CDR3 contains 12 residues. Germline assignment: CDR1 SGHVS and CDR2 FQNEAQ. The CDR3 DNA is TGTGCCAGCAGCCAAGAGGGACGGAAAGCTTTCTTT. It codes for CASSQEGRKAFF.

The gene calls are TRBV20-1 and TRBJ2-5; 15 bases align to TRBD2. The CDR3 is 19 residues long. The germline gives CDR1 DFQATT, CDR2 SNEGSKA (reference sequence). Trimming at V came to 1 base and at J to 4 bases, leaving 13 bases not matched to a gene. CDR3 residues: CSARGPSGLAGGPGETQYF. The DNA for the CDR3 is TGCAGTGCTAGAGGTCCCTCTGGACTAGCGGGGGGGCCGGGAGAGACCCAGTACTTC.

This clonotype was observed a few times. This chain links TRBV6-6 with TRBJ2-2, with 11 bases that match TRBD1. Germline CDR1 is MNHNY and CDR2 is SVGAGI (reference sequence). The CDR3 length is 16 residues. Losses at the gene ends were 6 bases for V and 4 bases for J; bases not matched to a gene: 7. The chain's CDR3 is CASSYPGTGGTGELFF. The CDR3 DNA sequence: TGTGCCAGCAGCTACCCCGGGACAGGGGGCACCGGGGAGCTGTTTTTT.

At least ten counts were recorded for this clonotype. The chain employs TRBV27 and TRBJ2-3; TRBD2 agrees at 9 bases. J was trimmed by 0 bases and V by 2 bases; bases with no gene match: 3. Germline V gene sequence: CDR1 MNHEY, CDR2 SMNVEV (reference sequence). This CDR3 is built from 16 residues. The CDR3 sequence: CASSLKRGASTDTQYF. For the CDR3, the DNA is TGTGCCAGCAGTTTAAAGCGGGGGGCTAGCACAGATACGCAGTATTTT.

The chain's CDR3 is CASSEFPGTENYEQYF. The DNA of the CDR3 is TGTGCCAGCAGTGAATTCCCCGGGACGGAGAACTACGAGCAGTACTTC. The V gene is TRBV25-1, the J gene TRBJ2-7; perhaps D is TRBD1 or TRBD2 (5 bases each). Germline loops: CDR1 MGHDK, CDR2 SYGVNS. V dropped 1 base and J dropped 3 bases, with 16 bases sitting between them. The CDR3 runs 16 residues.

Comments on this clonotype: Since a much larger clone is just one base distant, this may be a read error. The J gene is TRBJ2-1, the V gene TRBV7-6, with 8 bases that match TRBD2. The germline gives CDR1 SGHVS, CDR2 FNYEAQ. V lost 5 bases and J lost 3; bases outside the gene matches: 6. The CDR3 length is 15 residues. The CDR3 protein is CASSRATSDYNEQFF. CDR3 coding DNA: TGTGCCAGCAGCAGGGCGACTAGCGACTACAATGAGCAGTTCTTC.

This clonotype was observed at least ten times. The V gene is TRBV28, the J gene TRBJ2-5; 8 nucleotides line up with TRBD2. Germline CDR1 and CDR2: MDHEN and SYDVKM. V lost 3 bases to trimming and J lost 3 bases; unmatched junction nucleotides: 9. The CDR3 runs 16 residues. CDR3: CASSFFGGDGKETQYF. In DNA form, the CDR3 reads TGTGCCAGCAGTTTTTTCGGGGGGGATGGAAAAGAGACCCAGTACTTC.

This clonotype appeared many times. The chain combines TRBV7-2 with TRBJ1-2; D is ambiguous. The germline V gene has CDR1 SGHTA and CDR2 FQGNSA. This CDR3 has 14 residues. Trimming pared 1 base from V and 4 bases from J, leaving 10 bases between. The CDR3 DNA reads as TGTGCCAGCAGCTTAGGCAGACTTGGCTATGGCTACACCTTC. Translated: CASSLGRLGYGYTF. Using reference TRBV7-2 and TRBJ1-2 for the parts outside the CDR3, the full variable domain is GAGVSQSPSNKVTEKGKDVELRCDPISGHTALYWYRQSLGQGLEFLIYFQGNSAPDKSGLPSDRFSAERTGGSVSTLTIQRTQQEDSAVYLCASSLGRLGYGYTFGSGTRLTVV.

In its sample, this clonotype was seen once. J is TRBJ1-6 and V is TRBV11-2; D is uncertain. Germline-derived CDR1 and CDR2 are SGHAT and FQNNGV. This CDR3 contains 16 residues. V lost 0 bases, J lost 5 bases, and 11 bases lay in between. The CDR3 protein is CASSLDLAGNNSPLHF. CDR3 sequence (DNA): TGTGCCAGCAGCTTAGATCTTGCAGGAAATAATTCACCCCTCCACTTT. Full variable domain (rest looked up from reference TRBV11-2 and TRBJ1-6): EAGVAQSPRYKIIEKRQSVAFWCNPISGHATLYWYQQILGQGPKLLIQFQNNGVVDDSQLPKDRFSAERLKGVDSTLKIQPAKLEDSAVYLCASSLDLAGNNSPLHFGNGTRLTVT.

This clonotype appeared a few times. This chain joins TRBV24-1 and TRBJ1-2; tentative D call: TRBD1 (6 bases). The CDR3 runs to 12 residues. CDR1 and CDR2 from the germline V gene are KGHDR and SFDVKD. Trimming removed 12 bases from V and 4 bases from J, with 14 bases in between. The CDR3 DNA reads TGTGCCGTCTCAGGGGAGGGCTATGGCTACACCTTC. Its protein is CAVSGEGYGYTF.

V usage is TRBV29-1 and J usage is TRBJ1-2, with no clear D. Trimming took off 3 bases at V and 4 bases at J, with 12 bases between the two ends. The CDR3 consists of 13 residues. CDR1 is SQVTM and CDR2 is ANQGSEA in the germline V gene. The CDR3 protein is CSVDESDIYGYTF. DNA of the CDR3: TGCAGCGTTGATGAGTCTGACATCTATGGCTACACCTTC.

This clonotype has at least ten counts. The rearrangement uses TRBV7-2 and TRBJ1-4; no clear D gene. This CDR3 is built from 21 residues. Deletions cut 1 base from V and 0 bases from J, with 24 bases between. Germline V gives CDR1 SGHTA, CDR2 FQGNSA. CDR3 region: CASSLGDVGRYPVATNEKLFF. CDR3 bases: TGTGCCAGCAGCTTAGGGGATGTCGGGAGATACCCAGTTGCAACTAATGAAAAACTGTTTTTT.

This clonotype was detected ten times or more. The chain has TRBV28 and TRBJ2-1, with 7 bases lining up with TRBD2. The CDR3 runs 16 residues. Trimming took 5 bases from V and 0 from J; bases not matched to a gene: 7. CDR1 MDHEN and CDR2 SYDVKM come from the germline V gene. The CDR3 here is CASSLYTGGSYNEQFF. CDR3 sequence (DNA): TGTGCCAGCAGTCTATACACGGGGGGCTCCTACAATGAGCAGTTCTTC.

The V gene is TRBV20-1, the J gene TRBJ2-7, with a possible D match to TRBD1 (5 bases). Germline lookup yields CDR1 DFQATT and CDR2 SNEGSKA (reference sequence). This CDR3 spans 15 amino acids. Trimming stripped 3 bases from V and 2 bases from J, with 17 bases between. CDR3 protein: CSARLMGGAPYEQYF. CDR3 bases: TGCAGTGCTAGGCTGATGGGTGGGGCTCCCTACGAGCAGTACTTC.

The table lists this clonotype with a few counts. The rearrangement uses TRBV20-1 and TRBJ2-3; 11 bases align to TRBD2. V shed 6 bases and J 2 bases; nucleotides not matched to a gene: 16. CDR1 is DFQATT and CDR2 is SNEGSKA in the germline V gene (reference sequence). This CDR3 is built from 18 residues. CDR3 loop: CSAPLAGESYLLTDTQYF. DNA for the CDR3: TGCAGTGCCCCACTAGCGGGGGAATCGTACCTCCTCACAGATACGCAGTATTTT.

The sample holds many counts of this clonotype. This rearrangement joins TRBV28 to TRBJ1-4; D remains ambiguous. The ends were cut back, 3 bases at V and 7 bases at J, with 3 bases in the middle. CDR1 is MDHEN, CDR2 SYDVKM, per germline. This CDR3 comprises 11 residues. CDR3 in DNA: TGTGCCAGCAGTTTCTTTGAAAAACTGTTTTTT. Residues: CASSFFEKLFF.

The table lists this clonotype with many counts. The chain combines TRBV25-1 with TRBJ2-1, with D perhaps matching TRBD1 (6 bases). CDR3 length: 15 amino acids. In germline, CDR1 is MGHDK, CDR2 SYGVNS. The V end was cut by 1 base, the J end by 7 bases, with 14 bases between. CDR3 residues: CASSEWARQENEQFF. In DNA form, the CDR3 reads TGTGCCAGCAGTGAATGGGCCAGACAGGAGAATGAGCAGTTCTTC.

As concerns this clonotype: A read error may account for a junction end that differs from germline. This chain connects TRBV7-3 to TRBJ2-6; D is unclear. This CDR3 has 13 residues. Germline V gene sequence: CDR1 SGHTA, CDR2 FQGTGA. CDR3 loop: CAGSHSGANVLTF. The CDR3 bases are TGTGCCGGCAGCCACTCTGGGGCCAACGTCCTGACTTTC.